The rows below give T cell receptor beta chains drawn from one sample of a study of blood T cells in healthy people across ages. TCRdb re-called the 5' RACE reads through MiXCR, storing one row per CDR3 protein. The sample holds about 640,000 distinct CDR3 sequences, over 40% seen once. Sequenced sample: blood. These TCRs come from an elderly man in good health. The conserved cysteine and the conserved F or W are not part of the CDR3 here.

cdr3_aa: ASSPRTSGPYEQY
v_call: TRBV5-1

cdr3_aa: ASSPWTGLDGGYT
v_call: TRBV7-2

cdr3_aa: ASTLAGRAGELF
v_call: TRBV6-1

cdr3_aa: ASSQEQANSPLH
v_call: TRBV4-2

cdr3_aa: ASSPRGTHGYT
v_call: TRBV18

cdr3_aa: APRTGWSTDTQY
v_call: TRBV10-3

cdr3_aa: ASSYFRTASYEQY
v_call: TRBV6-2/TRBV6-3

cdr3_aa: ASSQDGLVGTGATNEKLF
v_call: TRBV4-3

cdr3_aa: ASSLGTSGYYEQY
v_call: TRBV5-1

cdr3_aa: ATSDSPISPTQY
v_call: TRBV24-1

cdr3_aa: ASSLEWQRKQETQF
v_call: TRBV11-2

cdr3_aa: ASSLVPRFDDEQY
v_call: TRBV5-1

cdr3_aa: ASSGQGKGTEAF
v_call: TRBV7-2

cdr3_aa: ASRPGTGVFEQY
v_call: TRBV6-1

cdr3_aa: ASSSRQNPQETQY
v_call: TRBV5-4

cdr3_aa: ASAVTGRRNIQY
v_call: TRBV12-3/TRBV12-4

cdr3_aa: ASRFGQGRKLF
v_call: TRBV28

cdr3_aa: SVDLGQGTYEQY
v_call: TRBV29-1

cdr3_aa: SAMGPNNSPLH
v_call: TRBV20-1

cdr3_aa: ASSPRASGSNEQF
v_call: TRBV18

cdr3_aa: ANSQDLASGGFQETQY
v_call: TRBV4-2

cdr3_aa: ASRETGSYNEQF
v_call: TRBV2